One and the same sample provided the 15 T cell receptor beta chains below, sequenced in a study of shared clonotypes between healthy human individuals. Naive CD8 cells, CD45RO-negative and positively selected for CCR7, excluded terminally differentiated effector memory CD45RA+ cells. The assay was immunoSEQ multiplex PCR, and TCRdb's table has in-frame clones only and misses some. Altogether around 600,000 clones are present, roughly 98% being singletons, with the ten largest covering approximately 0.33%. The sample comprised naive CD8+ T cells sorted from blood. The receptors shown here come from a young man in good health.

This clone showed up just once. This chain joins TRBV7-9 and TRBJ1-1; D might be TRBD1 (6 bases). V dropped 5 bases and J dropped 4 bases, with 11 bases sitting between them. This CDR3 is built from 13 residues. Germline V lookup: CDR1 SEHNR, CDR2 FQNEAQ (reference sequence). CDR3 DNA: TGTGCCAGCAGCCTGCGGGGGGCCACTGAAGCTTTCTTT. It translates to CASSLRGATEAFF.

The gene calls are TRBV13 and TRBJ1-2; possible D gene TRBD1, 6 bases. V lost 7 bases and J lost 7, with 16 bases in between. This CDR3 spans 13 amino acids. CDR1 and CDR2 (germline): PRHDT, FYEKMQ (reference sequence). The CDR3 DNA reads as TGTGCCAGCAACCGCTTCAGGGGATTTGGCTACACCTTC. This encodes CASNRFRGFGYTF.

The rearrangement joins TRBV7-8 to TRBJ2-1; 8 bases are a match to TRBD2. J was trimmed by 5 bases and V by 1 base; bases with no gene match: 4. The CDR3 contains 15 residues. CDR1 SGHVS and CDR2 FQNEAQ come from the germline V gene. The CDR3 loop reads CASSLVAGIDNEQFF. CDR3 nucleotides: TGTGCCAGCAGCTTAGTAGCGGGAATAGACAATGAGCAGTTCTTC.

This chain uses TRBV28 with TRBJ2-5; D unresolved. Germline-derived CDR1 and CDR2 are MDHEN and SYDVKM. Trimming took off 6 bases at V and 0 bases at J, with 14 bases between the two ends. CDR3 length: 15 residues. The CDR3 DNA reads TGTGCCAGCAGATGGGCGGTGTGGAACCAAGAGACCCAGTACTTC. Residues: CASRWAVWNQETQYF. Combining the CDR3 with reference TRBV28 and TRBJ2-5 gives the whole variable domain DVKVTQSSRYLVKRTGEKVFLECVQDMDHENMFWYRQDPGLGLRLIYFSYDVKMKEKGDIPEGYSVSREKKERFSLILESASTNQTSMYLCASRWAVWNQETQYFGPGTRLLVL.

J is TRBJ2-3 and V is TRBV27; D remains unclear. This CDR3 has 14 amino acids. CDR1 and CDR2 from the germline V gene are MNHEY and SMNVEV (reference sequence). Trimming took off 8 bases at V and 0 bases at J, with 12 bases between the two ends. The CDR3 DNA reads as TGTGCCAGCTTTACAACTTCTAGCACAGATACGCAGTATTTT. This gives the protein CASFTTSSTDTQYF.

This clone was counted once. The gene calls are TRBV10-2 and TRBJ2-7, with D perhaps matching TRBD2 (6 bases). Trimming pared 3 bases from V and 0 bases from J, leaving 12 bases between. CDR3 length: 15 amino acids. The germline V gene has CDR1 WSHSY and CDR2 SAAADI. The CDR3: CASSDGGISSYEQYF. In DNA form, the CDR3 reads TGCGCCAGCAGTGACGGGGGAATAAGCTCCTACGAGCAGTACTTC.

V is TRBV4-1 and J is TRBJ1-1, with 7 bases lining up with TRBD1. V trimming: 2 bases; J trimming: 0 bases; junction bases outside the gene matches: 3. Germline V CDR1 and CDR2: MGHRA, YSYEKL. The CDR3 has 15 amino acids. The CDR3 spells CASSQPGQMNTEAFF. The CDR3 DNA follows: TGCGCCAGCAGCCAACCGGGACAGATGAACACTGAAGCTTTCTTT.

CDR3 nucleotides: TGTGCCAGCAGCCCCCGCTACGGATCCTACAATGAGCAGTTCTTC. Translating it yields CASSPRYGSYNEQFF. The chain joins TRBV7-8 to TRBJ2-1; D is ambiguous. Deletions cut 5 bases from V and 1 base from J, with 12 bases between. Germline CDR1 SGHVS, CDR2 FQNEAQ. The CDR3 sequence is 15 residues long.

CDR3 nucleotides: TGTGCCAGCAGAGGAGGACTAGCGGGGATAAATGAGCAGTTCTTC. Translated, it gives CASRGGLAGINEQFF. The chain combines TRBV27 with TRBJ2-1, with 12 bases matching TRBD2. The CDR3 consists of 15 residues. In germline, CDR1 is MNHEY, CDR2 SMNVEV (reference sequence). With 6 bases clipped from V and 7 bases from J, the junction kept 7 bases outside the gene matches.

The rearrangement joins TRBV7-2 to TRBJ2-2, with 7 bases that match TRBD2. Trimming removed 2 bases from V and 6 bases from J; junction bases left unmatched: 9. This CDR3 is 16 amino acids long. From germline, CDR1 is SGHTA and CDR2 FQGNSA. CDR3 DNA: TGTGCCAGCAGCTTAAAAGGGCCGGCGGGAGCCGGGGAGCTGTTTTTT. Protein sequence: CASSLKGPAGAGELFF.

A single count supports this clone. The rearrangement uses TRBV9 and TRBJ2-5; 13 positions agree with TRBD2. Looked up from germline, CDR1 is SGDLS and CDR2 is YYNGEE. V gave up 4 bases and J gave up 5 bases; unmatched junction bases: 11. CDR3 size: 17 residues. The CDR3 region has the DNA TGTGCCAGCAGCACAGGACTAGCGGGAGACCAGGCGGAGACCCAGTACTTC. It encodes CASSTGLAGDQAETQYF.

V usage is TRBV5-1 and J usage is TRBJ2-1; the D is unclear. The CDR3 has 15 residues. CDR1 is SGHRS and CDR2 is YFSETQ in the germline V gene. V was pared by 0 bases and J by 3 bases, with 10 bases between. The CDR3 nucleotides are TGCGCCAGCAGCTTGGTAGGGAACAACTACAATGAGCAGTTCTTC. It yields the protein CASSLVGNNYNEQFF.

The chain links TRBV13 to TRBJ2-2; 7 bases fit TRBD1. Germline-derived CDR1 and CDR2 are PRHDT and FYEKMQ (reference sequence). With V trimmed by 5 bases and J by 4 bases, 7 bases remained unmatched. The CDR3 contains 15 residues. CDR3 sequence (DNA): TGTGCCAGCAGCGCGACAGGGCTGGGCACCGGGGAGCTGTTTTTT. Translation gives CASSATGLGTGELFF.

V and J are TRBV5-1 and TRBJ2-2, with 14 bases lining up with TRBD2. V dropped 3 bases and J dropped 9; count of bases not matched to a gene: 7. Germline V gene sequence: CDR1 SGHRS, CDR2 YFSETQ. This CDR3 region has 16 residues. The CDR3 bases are TGCGCCAGCAGCTCGGGACTAGCGGGGGCTCTGCGGGAGCTGTTTTTT. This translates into CASSSGLAGALRELFF.

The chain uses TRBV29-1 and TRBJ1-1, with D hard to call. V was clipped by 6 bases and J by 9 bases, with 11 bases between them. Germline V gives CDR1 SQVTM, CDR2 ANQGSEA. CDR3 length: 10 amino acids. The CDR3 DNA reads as TGCAGCGTGAGGTCCGGGCAAGCTTTCTTT. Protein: CSVRSGQAFF.